The present TCR beta chain was sequenced within a study of shared clonotypes between healthy human individuals. Profiled with immunoSEQ multiplex PCR; TCRdb holds only in-frame clones, not every one. The sample has approximately 500,000 clones; roughly 95% are singletons. Nashville, Tennessee was home to all donors, who were Caucasian adults. Germline V gives CDR1 SGHTA, CDR2 FQGTGA. This CDR3 is built from 13 residues. V was clipped by 3 bases and J by 7 bases; unmatched bases: 4. The sample consisted of naive CD4+ T cells sorted from blood. Subset indicated: CD45RA+ positively selected. The genes are TRBV7-3 and TRBJ1-2; 8 bases agree with TRBD1. The TCR comes from a woman aged 25 to 39 in good health. DNA for the CDR3: TGTGCCAGCAGCTTTCAGGGGGCGCTTGGCTACACCTTC. It translates to CASSFQGALGYTF.